A single TCR beta chain is shown here with its context. The CDR3 has 14 residues. Germline trimming cut 6 bases from V and 3 bases from J; bases unmatched to any gene: 4. Germline lookup yields CDR1 ENHRY and CDR2 SYGVKD. Runs used v3.0 of the immunoSEQ assay and were done at survey level. Profiled with immunoSEQ multiplex PCR; TCRdb holds only in-frame clones, not every one. The table shows 15,000 to 20,000 clones, with around nine tenths occurring only once. The data were taken from a study of long-term antiretroviral therapy in people with HIV. The receptor comes from a man aged 50 to 59 with HIV. The chain recombines TRBV10-3 with TRBJ2-3, with 9 positions matching TRBD1. The sample consisted of unsorted PBMCs, taken 0.7 years before starting antiretroviral therapy. This CDR3 is CAISGDRATDTQYF. CDR3 nucleotides: TGTGCCATCAGCGGGGACAGGGCAACAGATACGCAGTATTTT.